Below are 30 T cell receptor beta chains sequenced from a single sample in a study of shared clonotypes between healthy human individuals. Repertoires were generated with immunoSEQ multiplex PCR, while TCRdb's copy carries only in-frame clones and drops some. Among 110,000 or so clones, around two thirds were seen once, and the ten largest hold roughly 24%. Material: memory CD8+ T cells sorted from blood. The subset was: CD45RO+ cells pooled with CCR7-negative TemRA cells. These receptors originate from a woman aged 30 to 39 in good health.

The V call is TRBV11-2, the J call TRBJ2-5; no reliable D call. The V gene's germline CDR1 is SGHAT and CDR2 FQNNGV. V was pared by 1 base and J by 1 base, with 13 bases between. This CDR3 region has 16 residues. The CDR3 bases are TGTGCCAGCAGCTTAGGAGCTACGGATGTCCAAGAGACCCAGTACTTC. Protein sequence: CASSLGATDVQETQYF.

The chain recombines TRBV29-1 with TRBJ2-7; D is perhaps TRBD1 or TRBD2 (5 bases each). Trimming pared 6 bases from V and 0 bases from J, leaving 12 bases between. The CDR3 has 13 amino acids. The germline V gene has CDR1 SQVTM and CDR2 ANQGSEA. The CDR3 is CSVGTVTSYEQYF. CDR3 coding DNA: TGCAGCGTAGGGACGGTGACCTCCTACGAGCAGTACTTC.

Here the CDR3 DNA reads TGTGCCAGTAGTATTTTTGAGGGCTACGAGCAGTACTTC. It specifies CASSIFEGYEQYF. V usage is TRBV19 and J usage is TRBJ2-7, with D possibly matching TRBD2 (5 bases). V lost 3 bases, J lost 3 bases, and 9 bases lay in between. Germline-derived CDR1 and CDR2 are LNHDA and SQIVND (reference sequence). The CDR3 sequence is 13 residues long.

The V and J genes are TRBV7-8 and TRBJ2-1; 11 bases align to TRBD2. Looked up from germline, CDR1 is SGHVS and CDR2 is FQNEAQ. The CDR3 consists of 15 residues. The trim removed 4 bases at V and 5 bases at J, leaving 4 bases unmatched. The CDR3 sequence is CASSSPGLADNEQFF. CDR3 bases: TGTGCCAGCAGCTCACCGGGACTAGCGGACAATGAGCAGTTCTTC.

The chain has TRBV7-2 and TRBJ1-2; D call uncertain. In germline, CDR1 is SGHTA, CDR2 FQGNSA. The CDR3 has 17 residues. V lost 0 bases and J 3 bases, leaving 17 bases between the germline ends. The CDR3 DNA sequence: TGTGCCAGCAGCTTAGCGCCAAAGTGGACGAGCGACTATGGCTACACCTTC. Amino acids: CASSLAPKWTSDYGYTF. The variable domain in full, with the rest retrieved from reference TRBV7-2 and TRBJ1-2, is GAGVSQSPSNKVTEKGKDVELRCDPISGHTALYWYRQSLGQGLEFLIYFQGNSAPDKSGLPSDRFSAERTGGSVSTLTIQRTQQEDSAVYLCASSLAPKWTSDYGYTFGSGTRLTVV.

This clone was seen a few times. V usage is TRBV15 and J usage is TRBJ2-7; 10 bases fit TRBD1. Germline-derived CDR1 and CDR2 are LNHNV and YYDKDF (reference sequence). V shed 0 bases and J 5 bases; nucleotides not matched to a gene: 7. CDR3 length: 16 residues. CDR3 coding DNA: TGTGCCACCAGCAGAGAAAGGGCGACAGGGGGCAACGAGCAGTACTTC. It translates to CATSRERATGGNEQYF.

CDR3 sequence (DNA): TGTGCCAGCACCTCAAGGTCGCGAAGGGTCCTACGGGACTACGAGCAGTACTTC. Translation gives CASTSRSRRVLRDYEQYF. The rearrangement joins TRBV21-1 to TRBJ2-7; TRBD2 was called by the table and not checked on the DNA. TRBV21-1 constitutes a pseudogene. The CDR3 extends over 18 amino acids.

The gene calls are TRBV5-1 and TRBJ1-1; possible D gene TRBD1, 6 bases. Trimming took 4 bases from V and 5 from J, leaving 18 bases between them. This CDR3 comprises 15 residues. The V gene's germline CDR1 is SGHRS and CDR2 YFSETQ. The CDR3 region is CASSDDRYFVTEAFF. In nucleotides, the CDR3 is TGCGCCAGCAGCGACGACAGGTACTTCGTGACTGAAGCTTTCTTT.

At least ten counts were recorded for this clone. The V and J genes are TRBV5-8 and TRBJ1-1; D ambiguous. The V end lost 2 bases, the J end lost 3 bases, and 5 bases lay between the germline ends. The CDR3 is 12 amino acids. Germline V CDR1 and CDR2: SGHTS, YDEGEE. CDR3 nucleotides: TGTGCCAGCAGCTTCATGGACACTGAAGCTTTCTTT. The encoded protein is CASSFMDTEAFF.

This rearrangement joins TRBV2 to TRBJ2-3; unclear D gene. Germline lookup yields CDR1 SNHLY and CDR2 FYNNEI. There are 10 residues in the CDR3. The V end was cut by 7 bases, the J end by 4 bases, with 3 bases between. This CDR3 is CASNPDTQYF. For the CDR3, the DNA is TGTGCCAGCAACCCAGATACGCAGTATTTT.

This clone has a single count. V is TRBV7-9 and J is TRBJ2-1; 11 bases line up with TRBD2. The V gene end was trimmed by 4 bases and the J gene end by 12 bases; junction bases not matched to a gene: 14. Germline V gives CDR1 SEHNR, CDR2 FQNEAQ (reference sequence). The CDR3 contains 16 residues. The CDR3 region is CASSSRTSGWGVGQFF. The CDR3 DNA reads as TGTGCCAGCAGCTCCCGGACTAGCGGGTGGGGCGTGGGGCAGTTCTTC.

This chain connects TRBV11-3 to TRBJ1-1, with D uncertain. V was cut by 0 bases and J by 4 bases, with 12 bases left in between. Germline CDR1 SGHNT, CDR2 YENEEA. The CDR3 is made up of 15 amino acids. Here the CDR3 DNA reads TGTGCCAGCAGCTTAGATTCGTCTCTGGGCACTGAAGCTTTCTTT. Translating gives CASSLDSSLGTEAFF. Drawing the rest from reference TRBV11-3 and TRBJ1-1, the complete variable domain is EAGVVQSPRYKIIEKKQPVAFWCNPISGHNTLYWYLQNLGQGPELLIRYENEEAVDDSQLPKDRFSAERLKGVDSTLKIQPAELGDSAVYLCASSLDSSLGTEAFFGQGTRLTVV.

The chain recombines TRBV4-1 with TRBJ2-7, with D maybe TRBD2 (6 bases). The germline gives CDR1 MGHRA, CDR2 YSYEKL. Trimming stripped 0 bases from V and 2 bases from J, with 14 bases between. The CDR3 covers 16 residues. Written as DNA, the CDR3 is TGCGCCAGCAGCCAAGATCTAGCTAGCGAGACCTACGAGCAGTACTTC. Translated: CASSQDLASETYEQYF.

J is TRBJ2-2 and V is TRBV27; D is unresolved. The CDR3 loop spans 17 amino acids. Per germline, CDR1 MNHEY and CDR2 SMNVEV (reference sequence). Between the trimmed V and J ends, which lost 7 bases and 4 bases, there was a span of 22 bases. The CDR3 region has the DNA TGTGCCAGCACCCCAAGCCCCTCCACATTAAGCACCGGGGAGCTGTTTTTT. Translation gives CASTPSPSTLSTGELFF.

The chain employs TRBV4-1 and TRBJ2-5, with 14 bases identical to TRBD2. V was clipped by 3 bases and J by 5 bases; unmatched bases: 5. In germline, CDR1 is MGHRA, CDR2 YSYEKL. The CDR3 is made up of 16 amino acids. This CDR3 reads CASSQTGTSGSETQYF. In nucleotides, the CDR3 is TGCGCCAGCAGCCAGACCGGGACTAGCGGGAGTGAGACCCAGTACTTC.

This chain joins TRBV15 and TRBJ2-3; D unclear. Germline V gene data show CDR1 as LNHNV and CDR2 as YYDKDF (reference sequence). The CDR3 has 15 residues. Trimming took off 0 bases at V and 2 bases at J, with 9 bases between the two ends. Here the CDR3 DNA reads TGTGCCACCAGCAGAGATGGCGCTAACACAGATACGCAGTATTTT. It translates to CATSRDGANTDTQYF.

Remarks on this clone: A junction end diverges from the germline sequence, so it may reflect a read error. The chain couples TRBV13 to TRBJ2-7; 13 bases fit TRBD2. Germline CDR1 and CDR2: PRHDT and FYEKMQ (reference sequence). The CDR3 loop spans 16 amino acids. The chain's CDR3 is CASSQSPGLAGREQYF. As DNA, the CDR3 is TGCGCCAGCAGCCAAAGCCCGGGACTAGCGGGGAGGGAGCAGTACTTC.

This clone has only one observation. The V and J genes are TRBV10-1 and TRBJ2-7; possibly TRBD2 for D (5 bases). This CDR3 spans 13 amino acids. From germline, CDR1 is WNHNN and CDR2 SYGVQD (reference sequence). The V end lost 7 bases, the J end lost 2 bases, and 12 bases lay between the germline ends. The CDR3 protein is CASMPGTAYEQYF. CDR3 in DNA: TGCGCCAGCATGCCGGGAACAGCCTACGAGCAGTACTTC.

The rearrangement uses TRBV21-1 and TRBJ2-1; whether TRBD2, the table's D call, matches the DNA was not checked. TRBV21-1 is designated a pseudogene. The CDR3 sequence is 16 residues long. Here the CDR3 DNA reads TGTGCCAGCAGCAGCAAAGGACTAGGGGCGTACAATGAGCAGTTCTTC. Amino acids: CASSSKGLGAYNEQFF.

This clone was detected once. The V gene is TRBV28, the J gene TRBJ1-5; TRBD1 agrees at 7 bases. V lost 6 bases, J lost 3 bases, and 14 bases stayed unmatched. The CDR3 has 17 residues. Germline CDR1 MDHEN, CDR2 SYDVKM. The CDR3, as DNA: TGTGCCAGCAGACTGGGACAGCTACCCAGTCACAATCAGCCCCAGCATTTT. It specifies CASRLGQLPSHNQPQHF.

The gene calls are TRBV4-2 and TRBJ2-7; possibly TRBD1 or TRBD2 for D (6 bases each). This CDR3 has 15 residues. Germline CDR1 LGHNA, CDR2 YNFKEQ. Trimming stripped 5 bases from V and 3 bases from J, with 17 bases between. CDR3 amino acids: CASSLWRGEDYEQYF. The CDR3 DNA follows: TGTGCCAGCAGCTTGTGGAGGGGGGAGGACTACGAGCAGTACTTC.

The V gene is TRBV7-6, the J gene TRBJ2-1, with D possibly being TRBD1 (5 bases). The CDR3 loop spans 12 amino acids. Germline CDR1 SGHVS, CDR2 FNYEAQ. V lost 5 bases and J 14 bases, leaving 16 bases between the germline ends. DNA of the CDR3: TGTGCCAGCAGCATCGATGTGACAGACGAGTTCTTC. As protein: CASSIDVTDEFF.

About this clone: Given a far larger clone just one base away, this is likely a sequencing read error. This chain uses TRBV6-1 with TRBJ1-1; D uncertain. The CDR3 covers 11 residues. CDR1 and CDR2 (germline): MNHNS, SASEGT. Trimming took 10 bases from V and 3 from J, leaving 9 bases between them. The CDR3 region has the DNA TGTGCCATACTGATGGACACTGAAGCTTTCTTT. Its translation: CAILMDTEAFF.

CDR3 residues: CASSLLSGSFNEQFF. Here the CDR3 DNA reads TGTGCCAGCAGCTTACTAAGCGGGTCTTTCAATGAGCAGTTCTTC. The rearrangement links TRBV7-6 to TRBJ2-1, with D possibly being TRBD2 (6 bases). Trimming shortened V by 2 bases and J by 6 bases, and 14 bases separated the two germline ends. The CDR3 loop spans 15 amino acids. Germline V gene lookup returns CDR1 SGHVS and CDR2 FNYEAQ.

As to this clone: The same CDR3 can be traced to other DNA sequences in this sample. V and J are TRBV19 and TRBJ2-7; TRBD1 agrees at 8 bases. The V gene end was trimmed by 4 bases and the J gene end by 3 bases; junction bases not matched to a gene: 2. The CDR3 loop spans 13 amino acids. CDR1 is LNHDA, CDR2 SQIVND, per germline (reference sequence). The CDR3 loop reads CASSKGQGYEQYF. The CDR3 DNA reads as TGTGCCAGTAGTAAAGGACAGGGCTACGAGCAGTACTTC.

This clone was observed once. The rearrangement uses TRBV29-1 and TRBJ2-1; possibly TRBD1 or TRBD2 for D (6 bases each). Germline CDR1 reads SQVTM; CDR2 reads ANQGSEA. The CDR3 is made up of 16 amino acids. Deletions cut 6 bases from V and 2 bases from J, with 20 bases between. The CDR3 DNA sequence: TGCAGCGTCCCAAAACCCTGGGGGGCACCCTACAATGAGCAGTTCTTC. Translation gives CSVPKPWGAPYNEQFF.

The chain links TRBV7-3 to TRBJ2-6; TRBD1 might be the D (6 bases). Per germline, CDR1 SGHTA and CDR2 FQGTGA. The CDR3 is 16 amino acids. V lost 4 bases and J 4 bases, leaving 14 bases between the germline ends. CDR3 sequence reads: CASSYLTGSGANVLTF. The CDR3 bases are TGTGCCAGCAGCTACTTGACAGGATCCGGGGCCAACGTCCTGACTTTC. The whole variable domain, remainder taken from reference TRBV7-3 and TRBJ2-6, is GAGVSQTPSNKVTEKGKYVELRCDPISGHTALYWYRQSLGQGPEFLIYFQGTGAADDSGLPNDRFFAVRPEGSVSTLKIQRTERGDSAVYLCASSYLTGSGANVLTFGAGSRLTVL.

The V and J genes are TRBV28 and TRBJ1-2; D gene uncertain. The CDR3 length is 14 residues. V was pared by 1 base and J by 2 bases, with 8 bases between. Germline V lookup: CDR1 MDHEN, CDR2 SYDVKM. The CDR3 here is CASSLSSGNYGYTF. The CDR3 region has the DNA TGTGCCAGCAGTTTATCCAGCGGGAACTATGGCTACACCTTC.

This clone was counted a single time. The gene calls are TRBV5-6 and TRBJ2-4, with 7 bases identical to TRBD1. This CDR3 spans 14 amino acids. The germline V gene has CDR1 SGHDT and CDR2 YYEEEE. With 4 bases clipped from V and 5 bases from J, the junction kept 6 bases outside the gene matches. The CDR3: CASSLTGLQNIQYF. The CDR3 DNA follows: TGTGCCAGCAGCCTGACAGGGCTCCAAAACATTCAGTACTTC.

V is TRBV7-9 and J is TRBJ1-1; weak D call: TRBD1 (5 bases). There are 14 residues in the CDR3. Between the trimmed V and J ends, which lost 5 bases and 2 bases, there was a span of 12 bases. Germline CDR1 SEHNR, CDR2 FQNEAQ (reference sequence). The CDR3 loop reads CASSSTGPNTEAFF. The CDR3 DNA reads TGTGCCAGCAGCAGTACGGGGCCCAACACTGAAGCTTTCTTT.